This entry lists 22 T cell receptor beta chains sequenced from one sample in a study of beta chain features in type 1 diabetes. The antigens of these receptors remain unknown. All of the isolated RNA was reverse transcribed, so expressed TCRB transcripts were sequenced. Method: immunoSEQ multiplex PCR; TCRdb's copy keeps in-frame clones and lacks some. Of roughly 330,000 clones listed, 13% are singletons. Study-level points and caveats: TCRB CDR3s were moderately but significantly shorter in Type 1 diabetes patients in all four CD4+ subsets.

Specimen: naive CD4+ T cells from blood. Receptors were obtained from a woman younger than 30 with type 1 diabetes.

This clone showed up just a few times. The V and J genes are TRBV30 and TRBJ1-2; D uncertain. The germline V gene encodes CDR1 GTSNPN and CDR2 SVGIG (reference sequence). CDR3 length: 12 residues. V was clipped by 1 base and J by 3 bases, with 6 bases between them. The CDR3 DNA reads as TGTGCCTGGAGTGGCGGCCACTATGGCTACACCTTC. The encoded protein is CAWSGGHYGYTF.

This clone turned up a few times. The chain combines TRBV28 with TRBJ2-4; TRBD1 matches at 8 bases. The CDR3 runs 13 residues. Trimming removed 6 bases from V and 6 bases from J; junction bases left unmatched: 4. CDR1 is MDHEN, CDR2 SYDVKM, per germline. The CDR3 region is CASRSGQGNIQYF. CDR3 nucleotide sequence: TGTGCCAGCAGATCCGGACAGGGAAACATTCAGTACTTC.

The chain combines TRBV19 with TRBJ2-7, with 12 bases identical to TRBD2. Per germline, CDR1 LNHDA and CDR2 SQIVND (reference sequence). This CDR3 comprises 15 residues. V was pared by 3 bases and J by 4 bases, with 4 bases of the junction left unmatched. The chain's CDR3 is CASSMTSGRQYEQYF. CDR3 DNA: TGTGCCAGTAGTATGACTAGCGGGAGACAGTACGAGCAGTACTTC.

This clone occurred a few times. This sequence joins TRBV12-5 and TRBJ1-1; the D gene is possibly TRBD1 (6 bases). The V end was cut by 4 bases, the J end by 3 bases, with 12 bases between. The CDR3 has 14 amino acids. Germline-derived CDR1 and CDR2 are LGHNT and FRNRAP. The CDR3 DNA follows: TGTGCTAGTGGTTCGGCCGCAGGGGACACTGAAGCTTTCTTT. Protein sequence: CASGSAAGDTEAFF.

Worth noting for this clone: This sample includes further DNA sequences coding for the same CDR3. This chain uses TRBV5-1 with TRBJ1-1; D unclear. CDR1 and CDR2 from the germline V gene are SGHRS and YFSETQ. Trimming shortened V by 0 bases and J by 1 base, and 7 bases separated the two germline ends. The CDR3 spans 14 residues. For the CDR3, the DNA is TGCGCCAGCAGCTTGGGTGCAGGGAACACTGAAGCTTTCTTT. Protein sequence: CASSLGAGNTEAFF.

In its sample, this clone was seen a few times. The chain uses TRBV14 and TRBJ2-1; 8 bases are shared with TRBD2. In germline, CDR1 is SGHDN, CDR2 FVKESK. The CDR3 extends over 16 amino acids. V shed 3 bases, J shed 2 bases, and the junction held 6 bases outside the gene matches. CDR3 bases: TGTGCCAGCAGCCAGAGAGGGACTAGTACCTACAATGAGCAGTTCTTC. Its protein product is CASSQRGTSTYNEQFF.

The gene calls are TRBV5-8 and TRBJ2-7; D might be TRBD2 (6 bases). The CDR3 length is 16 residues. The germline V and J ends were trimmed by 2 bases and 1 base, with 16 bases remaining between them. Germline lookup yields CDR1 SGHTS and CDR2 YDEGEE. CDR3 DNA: TGTGCCAGCAGCTTCCTGAAACCCGGAGGGTCCTACGAGCAGTACTTC. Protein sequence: CASSFLKPGGSYEQYF. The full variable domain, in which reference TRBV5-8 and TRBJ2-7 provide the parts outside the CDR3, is EAGVTQSPTHLIKTRGQQATLRCSPISGHTSVYWYQQALGLGLQFLLWYDEGEERNRGNFPPRFSGRQFPNYSSELNVNALELEDSALYLCASSFLKPGGSYEQYFGPGTRLTVT.

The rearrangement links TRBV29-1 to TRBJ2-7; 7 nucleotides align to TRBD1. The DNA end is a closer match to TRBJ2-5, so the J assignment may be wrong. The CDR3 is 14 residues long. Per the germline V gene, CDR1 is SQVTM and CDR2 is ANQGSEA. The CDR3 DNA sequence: TGCAGCGTCACCTCCGGGACAGTACAAGAGACCCAGTACTTC. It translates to CSVTSGTVQETQYF.

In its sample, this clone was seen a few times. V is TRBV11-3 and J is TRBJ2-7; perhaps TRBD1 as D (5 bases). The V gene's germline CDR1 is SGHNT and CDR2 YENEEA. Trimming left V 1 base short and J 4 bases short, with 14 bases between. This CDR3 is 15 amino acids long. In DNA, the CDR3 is TGTGCCAGCAGCTTAGGTAGGGGTAGCCTATACGAGCAGTACGTC. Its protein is CASSLGRGSLYEQYV.

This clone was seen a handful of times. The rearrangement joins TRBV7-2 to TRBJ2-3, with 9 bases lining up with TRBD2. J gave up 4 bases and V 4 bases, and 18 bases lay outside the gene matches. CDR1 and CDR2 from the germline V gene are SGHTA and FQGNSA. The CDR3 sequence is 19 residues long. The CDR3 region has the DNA TGTGCCAGCAGCTCCCAGCCGACGGCGGGAGGGCCACCCCCAGATACGCAGTATTTT. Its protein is CASSSQPTAGGPPPDTQYF.

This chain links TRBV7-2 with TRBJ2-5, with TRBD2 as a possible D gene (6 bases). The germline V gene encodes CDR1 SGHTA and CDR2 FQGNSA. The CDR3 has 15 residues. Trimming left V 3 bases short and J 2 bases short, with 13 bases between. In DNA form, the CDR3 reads TGTGCCAGCAGCTTGGCCGGAGGGTCTCAAGAGACCCAGTACTTC. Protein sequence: CASSLAGGSQETQYF. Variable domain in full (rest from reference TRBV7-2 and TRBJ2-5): GAGVSQSPSNKVTEKGKDVELRCDPISGHTALYWYRQSLGQGLEFLIYFQGNSAPDKSGLPSDRFSAERTGGSVSTLTIQRTQQEDSAVYLCASSLAGGSQETQYFGPGTRLLVL.

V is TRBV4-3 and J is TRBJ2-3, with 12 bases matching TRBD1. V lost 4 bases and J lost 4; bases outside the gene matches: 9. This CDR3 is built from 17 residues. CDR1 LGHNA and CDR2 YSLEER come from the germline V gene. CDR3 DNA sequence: TGCGCCAGCAGCCGGACCGGGACAGGGGGCGGCGCAGATACGCAGTATTTT. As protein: CASSRTGTGGGADTQYF.

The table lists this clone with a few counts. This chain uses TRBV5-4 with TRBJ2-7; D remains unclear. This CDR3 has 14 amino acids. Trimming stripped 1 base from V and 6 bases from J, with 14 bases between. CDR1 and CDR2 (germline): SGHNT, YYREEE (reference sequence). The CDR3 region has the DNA TGTGCCAGCAGCTTGCTAGGTGGTACTGCCGAGCAGTACGTC. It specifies CASSLLGGTAEQYV.

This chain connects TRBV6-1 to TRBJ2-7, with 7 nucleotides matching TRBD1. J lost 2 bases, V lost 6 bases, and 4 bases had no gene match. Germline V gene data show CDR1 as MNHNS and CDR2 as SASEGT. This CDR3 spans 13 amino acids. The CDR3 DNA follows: TGTGCCAGCAGAGGGACAGTGCCCTACGAGCAGTACTTC. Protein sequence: CASRGTVPYEQYF.

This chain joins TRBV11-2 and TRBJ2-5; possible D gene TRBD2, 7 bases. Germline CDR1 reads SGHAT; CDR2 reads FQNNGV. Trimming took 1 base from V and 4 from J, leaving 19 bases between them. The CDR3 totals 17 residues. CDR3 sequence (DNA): TGTGCCAGCAGCTTAGCCACCCAGGGGAGGGCAGCAGAGACCCAGTACTTC. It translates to CASSLATQGRAAETQYF.

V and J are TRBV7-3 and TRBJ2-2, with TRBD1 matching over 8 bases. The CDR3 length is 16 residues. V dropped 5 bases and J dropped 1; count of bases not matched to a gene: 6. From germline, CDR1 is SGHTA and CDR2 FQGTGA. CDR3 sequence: CASSIFGTGNTGELFF. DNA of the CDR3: TGTGCCAGCAGCATCTTCGGGACAGGGAACACCGGGGAGCTGTTTTTT. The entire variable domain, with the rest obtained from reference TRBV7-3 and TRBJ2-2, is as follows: GAGVSQTPSNKVTEKGKYVELRCDPISGHTALYWYRQSLGQGPEFLIYFQGTGAADDSGLPNDRFFAVRPEGSVSTLKIQRTERGDSAVYLCASSIFGTGNTGELFFGEGSRLTVL.

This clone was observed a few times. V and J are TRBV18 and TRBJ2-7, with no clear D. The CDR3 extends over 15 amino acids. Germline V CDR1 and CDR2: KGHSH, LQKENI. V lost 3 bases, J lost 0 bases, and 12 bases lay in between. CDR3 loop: CASSPGTPSSYEQYV. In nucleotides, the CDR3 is TGTGCCAGCTCACCGGGCACCCCGAGCTCCTACGAGCAGTACGTC.

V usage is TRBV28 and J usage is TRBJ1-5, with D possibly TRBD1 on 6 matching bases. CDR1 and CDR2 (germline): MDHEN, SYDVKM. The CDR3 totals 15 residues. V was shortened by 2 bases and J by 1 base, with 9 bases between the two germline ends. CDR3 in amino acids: CASSLTGMSNQPQHF. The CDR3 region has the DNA TGTGCCAGCAGTTTAACAGGGATGAGCAATCAGCCCCAGCATTTT.

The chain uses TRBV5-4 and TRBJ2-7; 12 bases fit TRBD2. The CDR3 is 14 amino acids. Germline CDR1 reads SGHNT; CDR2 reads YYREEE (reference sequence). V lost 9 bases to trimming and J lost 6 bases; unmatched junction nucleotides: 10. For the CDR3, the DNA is TGTGCCACCCAACTAGCGGGAGGTTCCCGCGAGCAGTACTTC. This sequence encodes CATQLAGGSREQYF.

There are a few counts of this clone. The CDR3 DNA reads as TGTGCCAGCAGCCCGAGGGGGCCCACCGGGGAGCTGTTTTTT. Amino acid sequence: CASSPRGPTGELFF. The chain combines TRBV2 with TRBJ2-2, with TRBD1 matching over 7 bases. CDR3 length: 14 residues. After removal of 6 bases from V and 4 bases from J, the junction contained 5 bases not matched to a gene. CDR1 SNHLY and CDR2 FYNNEI come from the germline V gene.

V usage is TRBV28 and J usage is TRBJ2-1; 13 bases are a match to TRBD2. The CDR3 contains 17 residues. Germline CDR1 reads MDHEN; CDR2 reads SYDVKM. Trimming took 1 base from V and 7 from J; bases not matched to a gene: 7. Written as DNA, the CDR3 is TGTGCCAGCAGTTTATCGGGACTAGCGGGACGATCAAATGAGCAGTTCTTC. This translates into CASSLSGLAGRSNEQFF.

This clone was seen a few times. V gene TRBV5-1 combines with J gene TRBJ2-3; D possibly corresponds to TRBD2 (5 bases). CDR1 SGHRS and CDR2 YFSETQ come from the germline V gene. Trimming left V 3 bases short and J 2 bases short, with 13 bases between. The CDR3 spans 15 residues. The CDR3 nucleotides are TGCGCCAGCAGCTCAGGAGGAACCTTCACAGATACGCAGTATTTT. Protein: CASSSGGTFTDTQYF.